This T cell receptor (beta chain) was captured in a study of cytomegalovirus exposure and HLA in healthy donors (dated by TCRdb to the late 2010s). Looking at the study overall: According to an earlier analysis of 450 to 650 of the donors, about 179 million T cells yielded some 120 million unique TCR beta sequences and more than 250 Gb of sequence data. Approximately 300 gigabases of sequencing data and approximately 92 million unique TCR sequences made up an early release that covered several hundred HLA-typed donors. Of the roughly 400 genotyped donors, roughly 76% were placed in the genetic ancestry cluster associated with self-reported Caucasian donors. The study aimed to test whether signatures of past pathogen exposure could be identified by cataloging public T cell receptors. The T cell repertoires of around 730 subjects were profiled by immunosequencing and related to cytomegalovirus serostatus. In addition to the first cohort of roughly 700 subjects, a separate validation cohort of around 110 different subjects was used. To predict cytomegalovirus infection status, the study combined high-throughput TCR immunosequencing, statistical association of individual TCRs with disease status, and machine learning. A later analysis re-analyzed previously published TCR beta repertoires from 666 donors and added high-resolution HLA genotyping to study TCR occurrence patterns. Rather than using new phenotypic data, the later analysis identified candidate immune exposures from TCR beta sequences and from how often those sequences occurred across donors. To decide whether each TCR beta V gene segment behaved as functional or pseudogenic, an earlier analysis of some 600 of the donors relied on high-throughput TCR beta sequencing. Donor age, sex, ethnicity and CMV serostatus were compiled alongside the repertoire data. A later genetic analysis took genome-wide SNP genotypes for about 65% of the 666 donors and used that subset as a discovery cohort. All discovery cohort repertoires had been generated using a single sequencing platform. Both class I and class II loci were covered by HLA typing, at four-digit resolution. The number of typed donors differed by locus: roughly 620-640 for A, B, C, DRB1 and DQB1; 500 to 550 for DQA1; over 600 for DPA1; and some 450 for DPB1. Several DR-DQ haplotypes were handled as single units for association and clustering, since linkage in the cohort was strong. Across 398 genotyped donors of the cohort, an average of about 200,000 unique TCR beta nucleotide sequences per donor were sequenced, and roughly a sixth of those sequences were non-productive. General study outcomes and caveats: Broadly in line with IMGT annotations, most TCR beta V segments showed up in productive rearrangements about 90% or about 30% of the time in an earlier analysis of a few hundred of the donors. When HLA alleles, especially DR and DQ, strongly co-occurred, attributing TCR associations to individual alleles was difficult. In a later analysis, most CMV-associated TCR beta chains were found to appear HLA-restricted, with HLA associations seemingly driven largely by CMV exposure. Linkage disequilibrium might explain the correlated functional status among segregating V segments, but an unknown experimental factor could not be ruled out. Presence/absence analyses assumed roughly uniform sequencing depth across donors, an assumption that may not hold. It was suggested by the authors that the approach could potentially be generalized to other disease states and immunological phenotypes. A group of highly shared sequence variants was considered likely to be a technical artifact of the sequencing pipeline. A later genetic analysis associated a missense DCLRE1C variant with V-gene and J-gene trimming of TCR beta chains, and an independent cohort replicated the association. Because counts were too low, approximately 15 rarely observed V segments, including chromosome 9 orphons, were excluded from the earlier analysis of 587 of the donors. Compared with the roughly 700-donor mean, donors in an Asian-associated ancestry cluster had fewer N-insertions in productive TCRs, according to a later genetic analysis. In both the original and validation cohorts, the classifier was reported to diagnose cytomegalovirus status with high specificity and sensitivity. The only immune exposure information available for the cohort was CMV serostatus. In vitro tests confirmed that a few of the cytomegalovirus-associated TCR beta chains recognize cytomegalovirus antigens. This cohort had only TCR beta chains sequenced, and the lack of alpha or paired-chain data limited which features could be detected. Some IMGT-functional V segments, including TRBV6-2 and TRBV6-3, could not be told apart with the 87-base-pair reads, so those segments were excluded. Across donors, most TCR sequences were observed very rarely, whereas some public TCRs were present in many individuals. A further reported finding was that TCR beta sequences accurately predicted the HLA-A and HLA-B alleles for most subjects in the first cohort. In a later analysis, some 18,000 TCR beta sequences were associated with specific HLA alleles at a false discovery rate of 0.05. Because HLA typing was unavailable for some donors at each locus, only the typed subset was used in association tests. Several of the top co-occurrence clusters appeared to be linked to parvovirus B19, influenza, CMV and Epstein-Barr virus, according to a later analysis. In a later analysis, HLA-associated TCR beta chains showed more clonal expansion and lower generation probabilities than non-associated chains that were equally common. The study gave a list of over 150 TCR beta chains associated with cytomegalovirus. A later analysis found that TCR association rates varied across HLA loci, with DRB1 alleles showing the most associated TCRs and HLA-C alleles the fewest.

The cohort consisted of 666 healthy bone marrow donors. Cohort members were all nominally healthy when sampled, although unrecorded immune exposures were likely present. CMV serostatus was positive for 250 to 300 and negative for about 50% of the roughly 670 cohort members, and was not recorded for this donor. A peripheral blood sample was collected from each donor, and TCR beta sequencing was performed on peripheral blood mononuclear cells. Genomic DNA was extracted from the blood cell samples with the Qiagen DNeasy Blood Extraction Kit. Ends trimmed: V by 3 bases, J by 4 bases; bases unmatched to a gene: 7. The germline V gene yields MDHEN for CDR1 and SYDVKM for CDR2. The CDR3 has 15 amino acids, counting the end cysteine and phenylalanine. Only the CDR3 region is kept as DNA, spanning 45 bases read in frame from base 1. As for this clone: The antigen this receptor binds is unknown. No per-base quality is available; no much larger clone lies one base away.

Library preparation was by the immunoSEQ multiplex PCR assay. A mixture of 60 forward primers for TCR Vbeta segments and 13 reverse primers for TCR Jbeta segments was used in the multiplex PCR. Amplification of the CDR3 region of rearranged TCR beta genes was performed with a multiplex PCR assay on genomic DNA. Amplified TCR beta libraries were sequenced as 87-base-pair reads on the Illumina HiSeq System. The study's own analysis went as follows. A later analysis tallied about 77 million unique TCR beta chains across the roughly 610 repertoires, and about 12 million of those chains were shared by two or more donors. Raw reads were error-corrected and collapsed into unique sequences by a nearest-neighbor algorithm in which closely related sequences were merged to remove PCR and sequencing errors. Alignment of CDR3 sequences to IMGT reference sequences was used to assign V, D and J gene segments. Each retained sequence needed at least a six-nucleotide match to both a V gene segment and a J gene segment. A rearrangement was called productive if the CDR3 had no stop codons and remained in frame with V and J, and every other rearrangement was called non-productive. Following IMGT convention, CDR3 was defined as the stretch from the second conserved V-encoded cysteine to the conserved J-encoded phenylalanine. In an earlier analysis of 587 of the donors, sequences lacking an unambiguous match to a single V gene segment were excluded. An earlier analysis of a few hundred of the donors called V segments functional above 56.7% productive rearrangements and segregating when the between-donor standard deviation exceeded 5%. A statistical classification framework was developed to diagnose cytomegalovirus status using the catalog of TCR beta chain sequences. In a later analysis, TCR nucleotide sequences were compared against IMGT/GENE-DB human TR gene sequences so that V and J genes could be assigned. In a later analysis, CDR3 sequences and most-parsimonious VDJ recombination scenarios were assigned using the TCRdist pipeline. In a later analysis, each TCR beta chain was defined by its CDR3 amino acid sequence together with its V-gene family, and reads without a unique V-gene family were excluded. As a way to deal with suspected cross-contamination and a sequencing artifact, a later analysis dropped hundreds of nucleotide sequences that were highly shared and had low generation probability. For each public chain, a later analysis derived a clonal expansion index from normalized ranks of inferred template counts within each repertoire. In a later analysis, generation probabilities were computed with a VDJ recombination model fitted to out-of-frame rearrangements, and the resulting probabilities were checked against IGoR. In a later analysis, TCR-TCR, TCR-HLA and TCR-CMV co-occurrence was scored with hypergeometric tests, and a repertoire-size bias correction was applied to TCR pairs. In a later analysis, false discovery rates were estimated by permuting HLA or CMV assignments 20 times. In a later analysis, co-occurring TCRs were grouped with DBSCAN, and TCRdist sequence similarity was added when clustering was performed within HLA-allele-positive subsets. Co-occurrence clustering excluded repertoires with fewer than 30,000 or more than 120,000 public chains, plus five with anomalous nucleotide sharing. TCRdb took this table from immuneACCESS and kept in-frame rearrangements with V and J called. Such tables lack part of the clones; where checked against another copy, unresolved V genes explain under half of the gap, and the rest is unexplained. V, J and clone size are taken as reported in that table, and D and trimming were inferred from the DNA itself. Across this sample there are about 130,000 clones, with around 72% seen only once. The top ten hold less than 3.5% of the sample.

This sequence originates from a human donor in good health. The source material was PBMCs. The receptor chain draws on TRBV28 and TRBJ1-1; the junction holds 8 bases that match TRBD1. The encoded CDR3 is CASSLQGARGTEAFF. The DNA sequence reads TGTGCCAGCAGTTTGCAGGGGGCGCGAGGCACTGAAGCTTTCTTT.